One and the same sample provided the 7 T cell receptor beta chains below, sequenced in a study of T cell responses to AZD1222 COVID-19 vaccine. The table came from immunoSEQ multiplex PCR; TCRdb's copy has only in-frame clones and leaves some out. The sample holds some 190,000 clones, around 90% seen once. Sequences were derived from peripheral blood, sampled 28 days after the second AZD1222 dose. The receptors shown here come from an adult who received the AZD1222 COVID-19 vaccine.

This clone was seen a single time. V gene TRBV4-3 combines with J gene TRBJ2-2; 15 bases align to TRBD2. J gave up 1 base and V 3 bases, and 6 bases lay outside the gene matches. This CDR3 is 19 amino acids long. The germline V gene has CDR1 LGHNA and CDR2 YSLEER. CDR3 amino acids: CASSQRPGLAGGNTGELFF. CDR3 coding DNA: TGCGCCAGCAGCCAGCGACCGGGACTAGCGGGGGGGAACACCGGGGAGCTGTTTTTT.

The table lists this clone with a few counts. This chain uses TRBV19 with TRBJ2-1; 9 nucleotides line up with TRBD2. The germline CDR1 and CDR2 sequences are LNHDA and SQIVND (reference sequence). The CDR3 contains 15 residues. J was trimmed by 4 bases and V by 7 bases; bases with no gene match: 8. The CDR3 DNA sequence: TGTGCCAGTAAGGCCGCTAGCGGGGAGTACAATGAGCAGTTCTTC. The encoded protein is CASKAASGEYNEQFF.

V is TRBV14 and J is TRBJ2-2; D unclear. The V gene lost 2 bases and the J gene lost 1 base, with 8 bases spanning the gap. CDR3 length: 15 residues. CDR1 and CDR2 (germline): SGHDN, FVKESK. This CDR3 is CASSQFFGNTGELFF. CDR3 coding DNA: TGTGCCAGCAGCCAATTCTTTGGGAACACCGGGGAGCTGTTTTTT.

V gene TRBV18 combines with J gene TRBJ1-1; D unclear. CDR3 size: 13 residues. In germline, CDR1 is KGHSH, CDR2 LQKENI. Trimming left V 2 bases short and J 6 bases short, with 10 bases between. CDR3 bases: TGTGCCAGCTCACCAGGTATGGGCTCTGAAGCTTTCTTT. Protein sequence: CASSPGMGSEAFF.

This rearrangement joins TRBV5-1 to TRBJ2-7, with 8 bases fitting TRBD2. Trimming cost V 1 base and J 5 bases; bases outside gene matches: 8. Germline-derived CDR1 and CDR2 are SGHRS and YFSETQ. This CDR3 has 15 amino acids. DNA for the CDR3: TGCGCCAGCAGCTTGTCTAGCGGGCTAGTCGACGAGCAGTACTTC. Translation gives CASSLSSGLVDEQYF. Complete variable domain (other parts from reference TRBV5-1 and TRBJ2-7): KAGVTQTPRYLIKTRGQQVTLSCSPISGHRSVSWYQQTPGQGLQFLFEYFSETQRNKGNFPGRFSGRQFSNSRSEMNVSTLELGDSALYLCASSLSSGLVDEQYFGPGTRLTVT.

The V gene is TRBV29-1, the J gene TRBJ2-1, with 13 nucleotides matching TRBD2. Germline CDR1 SQVTM, CDR2 ANQGSEA. V shed 3 bases and J 0 bases; nucleotides not matched to a gene: 5. The CDR3 runs to 17 residues. The CDR3 DNA reads as TGCAGCGTTGAGGGGACTAGCGGGACCAACTCCTACAATGAGCAGTTCTTC. Its protein product is CSVEGTSGTNSYNEQFF.

The CDR3 DNA follows: TGCGCCAGCAGCCAAGTCAGGTTGAGAGGCACCGGGGAGCTGTTTTTT. Protein product: CASSQVRLRGTGELFF. The chain combines TRBV4-1 with TRBJ2-2; D gene unclear. CDR3 size: 16 residues. V gave up 1 base and J gave up 4 bases, with 13 bases separating them. Per germline, CDR1 MGHRA and CDR2 YSYEKL.